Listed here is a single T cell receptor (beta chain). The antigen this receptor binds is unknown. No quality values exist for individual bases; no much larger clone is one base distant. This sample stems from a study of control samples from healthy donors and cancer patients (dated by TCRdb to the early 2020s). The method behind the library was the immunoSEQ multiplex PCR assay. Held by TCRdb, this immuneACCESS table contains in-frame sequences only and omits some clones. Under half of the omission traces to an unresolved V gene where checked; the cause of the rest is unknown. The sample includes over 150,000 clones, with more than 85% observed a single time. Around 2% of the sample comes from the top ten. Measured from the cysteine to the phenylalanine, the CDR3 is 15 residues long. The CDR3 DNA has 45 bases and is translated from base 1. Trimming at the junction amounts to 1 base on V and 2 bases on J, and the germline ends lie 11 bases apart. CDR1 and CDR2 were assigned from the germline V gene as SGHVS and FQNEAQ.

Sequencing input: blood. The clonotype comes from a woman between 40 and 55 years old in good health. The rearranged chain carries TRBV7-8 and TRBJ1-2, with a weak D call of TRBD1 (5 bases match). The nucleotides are TGTGCCAGCAGCTTAGGACTCCCAGGGAACTATGGCTACACCTTC. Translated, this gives CASSLGLPGNYGYTF.